These T cell receptor beta chains were read from a single sample in a study of response to subunit inactivated influenza vaccine. TCRdb re-analysed the RT-PCR reads in MiXCR, keeping a single row per CDR3 protein. The sample has roughly 780,000 distinct CDR3 sequences; less than 20% are singletons. Source: PBMCs from blood, taken 4 to 6 days after vaccination. These receptors were collected from a man aged 45-65 years who received an inactivated influenza vaccine. The CDR3 runs from the conserved cysteine through the conserved F or W. A D gene is named only where the DNA matches it firmly. Clone size is stated in some rows and not others, as once, few, many or a class when expanded.

cdr3_nt: TGTGCCATCAGTGAATCGGGCGTCGCCTACGAGCAGTACTTC; cdr3_aa: CAISESGVAYEQYF; clone_size: .; j_call: TRBJ2-7; d_call: .; v_call: TRBV10-3
cdr3_nt: TGTGCCAGCAGCCATCCAGGATCGGGAGAGACCCAGTACTTC; cdr3_aa: CASSHPGSGETQYF; clone_size: .; j_call: TRBJ2-5; d_call: .; v_call: TRBV4-2
cdr3_nt: TGCAGTGCTAGAGGGAGGGGACAAGAGACCCAGTACTTC; cdr3_aa: CSARGRGQETQYF; clone_size: few; j_call: TRBJ2-5; d_call: .; v_call: TRBV20-1
cdr3_nt: TGTGCCAGCACCAGTCCTCCTAACTATGGCTACACCTTC; cdr3_aa: CASTSPPNYGYTF; clone_size: .; j_call: TRBJ1-2; d_call: .; v_call: TRBV12-3/TRBV12-4
cdr3_nt: TGCAGTGCTACGAAACAGGGGGCGCGGGAGACCCAGTACTTC; cdr3_aa: CSATKQGARETQYF; clone_size: few; j_call: TRBJ2-5; d_call: TRBD1; v_call: TRBV20-1
cdr3_nt: TGTGCCAGCAGTGGAACCGTACAGGGGGCCTATGGCTACACCTTC; cdr3_aa: CASSGTVQGAYGYTF; clone_size: few; j_call: TRBJ1-2; d_call: TRBD1; v_call: TRBV27
cdr3_nt: TGCAGTGCTAGTGCTGGGCAAGAGACCCAGTACTTC; cdr3_aa: CSASAGQETQYF; clone_size: .; j_call: TRBJ2-5; d_call: .; v_call: TRBV20-1
cdr3_nt: TGCAGCGTTGAGGGGTTACAGGGCCCCACCTACGAGCAGTACTTC; cdr3_aa: CSVEGLQGPTYEQYF; clone_size: .; j_call: TRBJ2-7; d_call: .; v_call: TRBV29-1
cdr3_nt: TGCAGTGCTAGCCACAGGGACTTTCAGTACTTC; cdr3_aa: CSASHRDFQYF; clone_size: .; j_call: TRBJ2-4; d_call: .; v_call: TRBV20-1
cdr3_nt: TGTGCCAGCAGTGATAGGGGTTCGGAAGCTTTCTTT; cdr3_aa: CASSDRGSEAFF; clone_size: few; j_call: TRBJ1-1; d_call: .; v_call: TRBV12-3/TRBV12-4
cdr3_nt: TGCAGTGCTACACGACCAGGGACCCAGTACTTC; cdr3_aa: CSATRPGTQYF; clone_size: .; j_call: TRBJ2-5; d_call: .; v_call: TRBV20-1
cdr3_nt: TGCGCCAGCAGCCAAGGAGCCCAGGGTACTAACTATGGCTACACCTTC; cdr3_aa: CASSQGAQGTNYGYTF; clone_size: .; j_call: TRBJ1-2; d_call: .; v_call: TRBV4-3
cdr3_nt: TGTGCCAGCAGTTACGAGCGGGAGGTGAACAATGAGCAGTTCTTC; cdr3_aa: CASSYEREVNNEQFF; clone_size: .; j_call: TRBJ2-1; d_call: TRBD2; v_call: TRBV28
cdr3_nt: TGTGCCAGCAGCCTATCGGGGTACGTTTACGAGCAGTACTTC; cdr3_aa: CASSLSGYVYEQYF; clone_size: .; j_call: TRBJ2-7; d_call: .; v_call: TRBV3-1
cdr3_nt: TGTGCCAGCAGGGGGGATACGACTAGCGGGAAGCTAGATACGCAGTATTTT; cdr3_aa: CASRGDTTSGKLDTQYF; clone_size: few; j_call: TRBJ2-3; d_call: TRBD2; v_call: TRBV12-3/TRBV12-4
cdr3_nt: TGTGCCAGCAGTCCGACTAGCGGGGGCCCCTACAATGAGCAGTTCTTC; cdr3_aa: CASSPTSGGPYNEQFF; clone_size: few; j_call: TRBJ2-1; d_call: TRBD2; v_call: TRBV6-1
cdr3_nt: TGTGCCAGCAGGATCGGACAGGGGAGGACCGGGGAGCTGTTTTTT; cdr3_aa: CASRIGQGRTGELFF; clone_size: .; j_call: TRBJ2-2; d_call: TRBD1; v_call: TRBV19
cdr3_nt: TGTGCCAGCAGGACATCCGGGGCGGGAGGCATCTACGAGCAGTACTTC; cdr3_aa: CASRTSGAGGIYEQYF; clone_size: few; j_call: TRBJ2-7; d_call: TRBD2; v_call: TRBV6-2/TRBV6-3
cdr3_nt: TGTGCCAGCTCACCTGGGGCTGGCTCCTACGAGCAGTACTTC; cdr3_aa: CASSPGAGSYEQYF; clone_size: .; j_call: TRBJ2-7; d_call: .; v_call: TRBV18
cdr3_nt: TGCAGCGTTGAGTCGGCGGGAGCTCGGGCAGATACGCAGTATTTT; cdr3_aa: CSVESAGARADTQYF; clone_size: .; j_call: TRBJ2-3; d_call: TRBD2; v_call: TRBV29-1
cdr3_nt: TGTGCCAGCAGTGACAGGTTCTCTGGGGCCAACGTCCTGACTTTC; cdr3_aa: CASSDRFSGANVLTF; clone_size: many; j_call: TRBJ2-6; d_call: .; v_call: TRBV6-1
cdr3_nt: TGTGCCAGCAGTTTACGACAGGGTATCTCCTACGAGCAGTACTTC; cdr3_aa: CASSLRQGISYEQYF; clone_size: few; j_call: TRBJ2-7; d_call: TRBD1; v_call: TRBV27